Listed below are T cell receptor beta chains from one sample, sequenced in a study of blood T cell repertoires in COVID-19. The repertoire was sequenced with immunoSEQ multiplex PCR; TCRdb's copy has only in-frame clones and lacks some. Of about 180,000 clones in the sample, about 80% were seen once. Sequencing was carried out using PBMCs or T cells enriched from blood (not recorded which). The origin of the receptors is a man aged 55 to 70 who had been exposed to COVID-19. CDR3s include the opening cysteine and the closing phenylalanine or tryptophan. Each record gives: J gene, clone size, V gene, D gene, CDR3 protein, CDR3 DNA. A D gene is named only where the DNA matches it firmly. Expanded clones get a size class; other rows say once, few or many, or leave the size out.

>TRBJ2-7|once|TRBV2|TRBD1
CASVRQGGSYEQYF
TGTGCCAGCGTAAGACAGGGGGGTTCCTACGAGCAGTACTTC
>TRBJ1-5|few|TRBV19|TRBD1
CASSLGTGGGQPQHF
TGTGCCAGTAGCCTTGGGACAGGGGGCGGTCAGCCCCAGCATTTT
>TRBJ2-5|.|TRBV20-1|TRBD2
CSASSGGSETQYF
TGCAGTGCTAGTTCAGGCGGGAGCGAGACCCAGTACTTC
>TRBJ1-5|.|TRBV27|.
CASSLQGLGNQPQHF
TGTGCCAGCAGCTTACAGGGTTTGGGCAATCAGCCCCAGCATTTT
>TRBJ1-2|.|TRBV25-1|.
CASSEPGQGGYTF
TGTGCCAGCAGTGAACCGGGCCAGGGTGGCTACACCTTC
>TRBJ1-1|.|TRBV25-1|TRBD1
CASSEWDRGAFF
TGTGCCAGCAGTGAATGGGACAGGGGAGCTTTCTTT
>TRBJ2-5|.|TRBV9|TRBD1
CASSVDLGGRGRQETQYF
TGTGCCAGCAGCGTAGATTTAGGGGGCAGGGGGCGCCAAGAGACCCAGTACTTC
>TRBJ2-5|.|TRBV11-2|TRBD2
CASSLDPGLVDQYF
TGTGCCAGCAGCTTAGATCCTGGACTAGTTGACCAGTACTTC
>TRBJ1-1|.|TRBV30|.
CAWTEGPTVAFF
TGTGCCTGGACTGAGGGCCCGACTGTAGCTTTCTTT
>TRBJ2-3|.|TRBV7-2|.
CASSPQMGQDTQYF
TGTGCCAGCAGCCCCCAGATGGGACAAGATACGCAGTATTTT
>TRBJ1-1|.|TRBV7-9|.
CALTPGGVDTEAFF
TGTGCCCTCACCCCGGGAGGGGTGGACACTGAAGCTTTCTTT
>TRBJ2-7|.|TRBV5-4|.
CASSLGGPSYEQYF
TGTGCCAGCAGCTTAGGAGGGCCTAGCTACGAGCAGTACTTC
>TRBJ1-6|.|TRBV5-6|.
CASSLRQYNSPLHF
TGTGCCAGCAGCTTGAGACAGTATAATTCACCCCTCCACTTT
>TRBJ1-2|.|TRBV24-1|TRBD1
CATRSGQGNGYTF
TGTGCCACCAGATCGGGACAGGGTAACGGCTACACCTTC
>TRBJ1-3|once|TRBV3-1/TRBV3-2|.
CASSQVSRAGNTIYF
TGTGCCAGCAGCCAAGTCTCTCGGGCTGGAAACACCATATATTTT
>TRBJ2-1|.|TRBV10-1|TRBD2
CASSESLGGSSYNEQFF
TGCGCCAGCAGTGAGTCGCTGGGCGGGAGCTCCTACAATGAGCAGTTCTTC
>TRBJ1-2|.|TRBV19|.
CATQGLGGYTF
TGTGCCACCCAGGGCCTGGGGGGCTACACCTTC
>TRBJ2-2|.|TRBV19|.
CASSIDFLAPNTGELFF
TGTGCCAGTAGTATAGATTTCCTAGCGCCGAACACCGGGGAGCTGTTTTTT
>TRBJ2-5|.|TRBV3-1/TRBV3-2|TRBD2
CASSQIRGLAGGPRETQYF
TGTGCCAGCAGCCAAATAAGGGGACTAGCGGGAGGGCCCCGAGAGACCCAGTACTTC
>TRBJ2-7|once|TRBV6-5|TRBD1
CASRTTGIGEQYF
TGTGCCAGCAGGACGACAGGGATCGGCGAGCAGTACTTC
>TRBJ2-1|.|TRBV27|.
CASSFSRVHNEQFF
TGTGCCAGCAGTTTCTCTCGCGTTCACAATGAGCAGTTCTTC
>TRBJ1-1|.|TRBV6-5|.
CASSPGYAEAFF
TGTGCCAGCAGCCCAGGGTATGCTGAAGCTTTCTTT
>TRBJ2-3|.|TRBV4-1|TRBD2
CASSQLTGGADTQYF
TGCGCCAGCAGCCAGCTAACGGGAGGGGCAGATACGCAGTATTTT
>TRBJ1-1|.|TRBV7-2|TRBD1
CASSGQGYTEAFF
TGTGCCAGCAGCGGACAGGGTTACACTGAAGCTTTCTTT
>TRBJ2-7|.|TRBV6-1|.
CASSEPLGGGSEYEQYF
TGTGCCAGCAGTGAACCGCTAGGGGGAGGGTCGGAATACGAGCAGTACTTC
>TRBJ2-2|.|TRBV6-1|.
CASSATHDSPTGELFF
TGTGCCAGCAGTGCTACCCACGACAGTCCCACCGGGGAGCTGTTTTTT
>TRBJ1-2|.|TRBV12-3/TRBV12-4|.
CASSLGEGAGYTF
TGTGCCAGCAGTCTGGGGGAGGGTGCCGGCTACACCTTC
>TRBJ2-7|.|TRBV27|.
CASSLGGGPPVYEQYF
TGTGCCAGCAGTTTGGGAGGGGGGCCACCCGTCTACGAGCAGTACTTC